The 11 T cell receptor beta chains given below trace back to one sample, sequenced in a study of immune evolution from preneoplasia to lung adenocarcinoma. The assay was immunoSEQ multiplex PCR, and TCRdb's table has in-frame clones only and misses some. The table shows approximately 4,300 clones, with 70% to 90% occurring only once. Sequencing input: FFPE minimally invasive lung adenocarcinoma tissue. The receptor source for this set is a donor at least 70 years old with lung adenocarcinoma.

CDR3 amino acids: CASSMGQGGYEQYF. The CDR3 nucleotides read TGTGCCAGTAGTATGGGACAGGGAGGCTACGAGCAGTACTTC. The chain has TRBV19 and TRBJ2-7; 9 bases line up with TRBD1. V shed 3 bases and J 3 bases; nucleotides not matched to a gene: 3. Looked up from germline, CDR1 is LNHDA and CDR2 is SQIVND (reference sequence). The length of the CDR3 is 14 residues.

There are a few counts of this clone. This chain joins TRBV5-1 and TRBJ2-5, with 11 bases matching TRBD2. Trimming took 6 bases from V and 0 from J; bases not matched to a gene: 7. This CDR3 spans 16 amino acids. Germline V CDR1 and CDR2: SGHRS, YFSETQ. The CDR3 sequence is CASTQGLAAYQETQYF. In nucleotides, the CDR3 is TGCGCCAGCACCCAGGGACTAGCGGCGTACCAAGAGACCCAGTACTTC.

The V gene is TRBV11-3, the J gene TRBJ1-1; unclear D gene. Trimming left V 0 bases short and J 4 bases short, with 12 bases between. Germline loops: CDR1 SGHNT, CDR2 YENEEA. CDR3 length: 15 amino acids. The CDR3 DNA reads TGTGCCAGCAGCTTAGATCAAAAGATCGGCACTGAAGCTTTCTTT. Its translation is CASSLDQKIGTEAFF.

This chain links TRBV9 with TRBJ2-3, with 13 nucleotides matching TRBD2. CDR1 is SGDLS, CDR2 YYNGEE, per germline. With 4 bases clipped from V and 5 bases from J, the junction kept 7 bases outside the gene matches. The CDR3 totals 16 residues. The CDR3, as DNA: TGTGCCAGCAGCCCGCCGTGGACTAGCGGGAGAGATACGCAGTATTTT. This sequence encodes CASSPPWTSGRDTQYF.

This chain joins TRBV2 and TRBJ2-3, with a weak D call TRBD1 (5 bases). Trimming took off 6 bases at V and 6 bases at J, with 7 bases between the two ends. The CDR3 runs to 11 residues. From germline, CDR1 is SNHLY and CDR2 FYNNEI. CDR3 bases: TGTGCCAGCAGAAGGGGTGATACGCAGTATTTT. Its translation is CASRRGDTQYF. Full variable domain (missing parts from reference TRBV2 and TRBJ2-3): EPEVTQTPSHQVTQMGQEVILRCVPISNHLYFYWYRQILGQKVEFLVSFYNNEISEKSEIFDDQFSVERPDGSNFTLKIRSTKLEDSAMYFCASRRGDTQYFGPGTRLTVL.

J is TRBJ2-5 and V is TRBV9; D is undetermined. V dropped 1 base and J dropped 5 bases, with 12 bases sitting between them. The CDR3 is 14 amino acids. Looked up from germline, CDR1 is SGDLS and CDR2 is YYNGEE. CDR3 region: CASSVFGGLETQYF. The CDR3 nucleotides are TGTGCCAGCAGCGTATTTGGTGGATTGGAGACCCAGTACTTC.

The DNA of the CDR3 is TGTGCCAGCAGCAACCAAGAGACCCAGTACTTC. The encoded protein is CASSNQETQYF. This chain joins TRBV7-9 and TRBJ2-5; unclear D gene. The germline V and J ends were trimmed by 5 bases and 0 bases, with 1 base remaining between them. CDR3 size: 11 residues. In germline, CDR1 is SEHNR, CDR2 FQNEAQ (reference sequence). Full variable domain (missing parts from reference TRBV7-9 and TRBJ2-5): DTGVSQNPRHKITKRGQNVTFRCDPISEHNRLYWYRQTLGQGPEFLTYFQNEAQLEKSRLLSDRFSAERPKGSFSTLEIQRTEQGDSAMYLCASSNQETQYFGPGTRLLVL.

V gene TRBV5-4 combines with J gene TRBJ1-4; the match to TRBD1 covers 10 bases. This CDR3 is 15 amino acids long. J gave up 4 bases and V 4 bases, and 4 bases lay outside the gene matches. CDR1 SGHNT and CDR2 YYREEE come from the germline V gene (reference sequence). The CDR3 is CASSLRTGGNEKLFF. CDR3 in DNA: TGTGCCAGCAGCCTTAGGACAGGGGGTAATGAAAAACTGTTTTTT.

For the CDR3, the DNA is TGTGCCAGCAGCCTAACACAGCGGGAGGGCCAGGAGCAGTACTTC. As protein: CASSLTQREGQEQYF. The genes are TRBV7-8 and TRBJ2-7, with 10 positions matching TRBD2. Germline values: CDR1 SGHVS, CDR2 FQNEAQ. After removal of 5 bases from V and 7 bases from J, the junction contained 11 bases not matched to a gene. The CDR3 is made up of 15 amino acids.

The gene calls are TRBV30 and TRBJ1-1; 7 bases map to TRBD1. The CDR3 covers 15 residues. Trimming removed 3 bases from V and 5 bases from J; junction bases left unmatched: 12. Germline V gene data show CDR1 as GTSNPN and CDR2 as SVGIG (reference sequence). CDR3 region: CAWSPGDRDLTEAFF. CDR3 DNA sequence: TGTGCCTGGAGCCCGGGAGACAGGGACTTGACTGAAGCTTTCTTT.

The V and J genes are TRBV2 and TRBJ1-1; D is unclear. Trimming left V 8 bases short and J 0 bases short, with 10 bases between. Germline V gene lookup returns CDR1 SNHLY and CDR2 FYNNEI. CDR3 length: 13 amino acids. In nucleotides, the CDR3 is TGTGCCAGCGGCTTAACGGTGAACACTGAAGCTTTCTTT. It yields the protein CASGLTVNTEAFF.